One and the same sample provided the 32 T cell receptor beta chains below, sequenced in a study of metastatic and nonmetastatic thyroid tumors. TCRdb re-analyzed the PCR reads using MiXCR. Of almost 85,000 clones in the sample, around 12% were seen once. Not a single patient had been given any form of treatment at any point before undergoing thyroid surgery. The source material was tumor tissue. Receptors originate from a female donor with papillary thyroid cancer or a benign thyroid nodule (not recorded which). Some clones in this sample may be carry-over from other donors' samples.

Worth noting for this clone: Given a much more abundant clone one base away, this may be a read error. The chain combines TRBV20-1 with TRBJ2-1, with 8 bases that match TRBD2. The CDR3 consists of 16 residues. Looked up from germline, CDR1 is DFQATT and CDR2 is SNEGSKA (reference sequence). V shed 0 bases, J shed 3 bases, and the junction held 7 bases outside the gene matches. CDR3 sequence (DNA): TGCAGTGCTAGAGATCGGAAGCGGGAGTTCTACAATGAGCAGTTCTTC. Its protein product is CSARDRKREFYNEQFF.

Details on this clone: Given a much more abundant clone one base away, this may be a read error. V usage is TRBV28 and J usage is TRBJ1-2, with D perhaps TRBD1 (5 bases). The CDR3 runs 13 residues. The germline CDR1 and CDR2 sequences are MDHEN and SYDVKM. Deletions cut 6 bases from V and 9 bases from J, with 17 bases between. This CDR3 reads CASSRGTATSYTF. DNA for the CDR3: TGTGCCAGCAGCAGAGGGACGGCTACCAGCTACACCTTC.

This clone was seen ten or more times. The CDR3 sequence: CASSAGETQYF. DNA of the CDR3: TGTGCCAGCAGCGCAGGAGAGACCCAGTACTTC. V is TRBV11-2 and J is TRBJ2-5; no firm D call. The germline V gene has CDR1 SGHAT and CDR2 FQNNGV. The CDR3 is 11 residues long. V lost 5 bases, J lost 4 bases, and 5 bases lay in between.

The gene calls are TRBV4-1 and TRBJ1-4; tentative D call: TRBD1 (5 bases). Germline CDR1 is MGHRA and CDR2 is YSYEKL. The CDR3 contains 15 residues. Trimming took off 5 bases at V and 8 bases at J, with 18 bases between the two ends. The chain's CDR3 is CASSASTGTGEKLFF. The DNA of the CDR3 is TGCGCCAGCAGCGCCAGTACCGGGACGGGCGAAAAACTGTTTTTT.

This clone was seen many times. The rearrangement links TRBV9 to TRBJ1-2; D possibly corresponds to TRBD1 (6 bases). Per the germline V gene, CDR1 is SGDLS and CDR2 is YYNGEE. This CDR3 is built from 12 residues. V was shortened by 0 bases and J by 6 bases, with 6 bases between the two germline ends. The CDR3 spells CASSVAGDGYTF. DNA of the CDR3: TGTGCCAGCAGCGTAGCAGGGGATGGCTACACCTTC.

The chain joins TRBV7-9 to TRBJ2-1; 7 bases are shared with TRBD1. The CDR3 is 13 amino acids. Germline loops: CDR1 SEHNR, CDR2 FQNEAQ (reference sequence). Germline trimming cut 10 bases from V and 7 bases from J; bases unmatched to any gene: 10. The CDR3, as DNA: TGTGCCATCATCCCGGGACAGAGGAATGAGCAGTTCTTC. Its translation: CAIIPGQRNEQFF.

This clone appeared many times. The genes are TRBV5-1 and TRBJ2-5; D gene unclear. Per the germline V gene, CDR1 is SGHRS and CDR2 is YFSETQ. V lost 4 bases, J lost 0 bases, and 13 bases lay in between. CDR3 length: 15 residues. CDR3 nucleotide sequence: TGCGCCAGCAGCAGGATAGGGCAAGACCAAGAGACCCAGTACTTC. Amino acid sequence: CASSRIGQDQETQYF.

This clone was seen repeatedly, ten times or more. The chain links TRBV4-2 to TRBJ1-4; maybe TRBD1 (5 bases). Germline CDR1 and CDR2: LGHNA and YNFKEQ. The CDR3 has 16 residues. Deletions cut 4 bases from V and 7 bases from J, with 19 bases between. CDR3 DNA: TGTGCCAGCAGCCTAGGAAGAGATCAGAGGGGTGAAAAACTGTTTTTT. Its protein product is CASSLGRDQRGEKLFF.

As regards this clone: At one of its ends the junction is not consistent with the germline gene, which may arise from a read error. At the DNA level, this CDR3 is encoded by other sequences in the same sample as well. CDR3 sequence reads: CASSEASGGETQYF. The CDR3 nucleotides are TGTGCCAGTAGTGAGGCCAGCGGGGGAGAGACCCAGTACTTC. This chain uses TRBV6-1 with TRBJ2-5; 8 nucleotides align to TRBD2. This CDR3 spans 14 amino acids. Looked up from germline, CDR1 is MNHNS and CDR2 is SASEGT.

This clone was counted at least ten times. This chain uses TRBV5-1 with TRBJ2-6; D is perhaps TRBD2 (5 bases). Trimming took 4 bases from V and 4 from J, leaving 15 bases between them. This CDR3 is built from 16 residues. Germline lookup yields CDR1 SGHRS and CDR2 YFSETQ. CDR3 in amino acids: CASSPGLSRGANVLTF. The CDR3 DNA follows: TGCGCCAGCAGCCCAGGACTGTCCCGGGGGGCCAACGTCCTGACTTTC.

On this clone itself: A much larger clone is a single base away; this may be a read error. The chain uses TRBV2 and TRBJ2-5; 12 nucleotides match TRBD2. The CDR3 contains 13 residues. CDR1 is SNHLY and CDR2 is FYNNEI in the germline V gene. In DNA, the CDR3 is TGTACCACAAGACTAGCGGGAGAAGAGACCCAGTACTTC. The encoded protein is CTTRLAGEETQYF.

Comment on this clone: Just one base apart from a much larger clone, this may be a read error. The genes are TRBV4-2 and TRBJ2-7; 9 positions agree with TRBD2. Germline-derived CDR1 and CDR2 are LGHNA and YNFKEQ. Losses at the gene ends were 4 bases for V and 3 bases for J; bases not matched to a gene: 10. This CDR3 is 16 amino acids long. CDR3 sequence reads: CASSREGQAGGYEQYF. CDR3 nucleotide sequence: TGTGCCAGCAGCCGAGAGGGGCAAGCGGGAGGCTACGAGCAGTACTTC.

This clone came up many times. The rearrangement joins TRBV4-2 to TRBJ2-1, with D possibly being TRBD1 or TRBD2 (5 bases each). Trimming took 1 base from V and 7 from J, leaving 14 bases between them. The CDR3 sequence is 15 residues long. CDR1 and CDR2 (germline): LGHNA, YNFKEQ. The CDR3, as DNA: TGTGCCAGCAGCCAAGGAAGTGGGGGAGTGAATGAGCAGTTCTTC. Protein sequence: CASSQGSGGVNEQFF.

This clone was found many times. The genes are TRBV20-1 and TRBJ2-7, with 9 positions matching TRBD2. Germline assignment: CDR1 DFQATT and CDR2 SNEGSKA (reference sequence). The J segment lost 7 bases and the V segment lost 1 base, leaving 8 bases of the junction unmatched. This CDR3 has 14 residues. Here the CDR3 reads CSARAGSGSNEQYF. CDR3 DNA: TGCAGTGCTAGAGCCGGTAGCGGGAGTAATGAGCAGTACTTC.

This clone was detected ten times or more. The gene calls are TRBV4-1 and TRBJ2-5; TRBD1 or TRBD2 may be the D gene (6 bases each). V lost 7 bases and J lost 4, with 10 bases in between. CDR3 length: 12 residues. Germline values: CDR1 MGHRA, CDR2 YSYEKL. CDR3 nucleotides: TGCGCCAGCAAGGGGGGAGGAGAGACCCAGTACTTC. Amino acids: CASKGGGETQYF.

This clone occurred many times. CDR3 DNA sequence: TGTGCCAGCAGAGCCGGGGGCGTTAACCAAGAGACCCAGTACTTC. Amino acid sequence: CASRAGGVNQETQYF. The V call is TRBV6-2 or TRBV6-3, the J call TRBJ2-5; D may correspond to TRBD1 or TRBD2 (6 bases each). The germline gives CDR1 MNHEY, CDR2 SVGEGT. The V end was cut by 6 bases, the J end by 0 bases, with 14 bases between. This CDR3 has 15 residues.

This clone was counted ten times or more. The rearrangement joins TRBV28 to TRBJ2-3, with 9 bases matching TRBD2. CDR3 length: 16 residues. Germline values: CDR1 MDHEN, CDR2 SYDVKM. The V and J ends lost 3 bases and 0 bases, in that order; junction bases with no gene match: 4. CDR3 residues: CASSFGLAGSTDTQYF. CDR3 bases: TGTGCCAGCAGTTTCGGGCTAGCGGGGAGCACAGATACGCAGTATTTT.

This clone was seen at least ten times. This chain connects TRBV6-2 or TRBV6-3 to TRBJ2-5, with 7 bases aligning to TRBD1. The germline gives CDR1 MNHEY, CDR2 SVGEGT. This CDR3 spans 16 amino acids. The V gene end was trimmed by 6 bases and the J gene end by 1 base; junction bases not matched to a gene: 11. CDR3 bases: TGTGCCAGCAGCTCGATAGGGACAGCTTTCCAAGAGACCCAGTACTTC. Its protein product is CASSSIGTAFQETQYF.

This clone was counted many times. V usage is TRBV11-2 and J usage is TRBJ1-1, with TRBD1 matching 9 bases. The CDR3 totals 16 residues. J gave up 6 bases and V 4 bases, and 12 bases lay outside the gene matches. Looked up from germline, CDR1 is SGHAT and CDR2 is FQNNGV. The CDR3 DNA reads TGTGCCAGCAGCTCCAGCGGGACAGGGACTCGGTCTGAAGCTTTCTTT. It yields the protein CASSSSGTGTRSEAFF.

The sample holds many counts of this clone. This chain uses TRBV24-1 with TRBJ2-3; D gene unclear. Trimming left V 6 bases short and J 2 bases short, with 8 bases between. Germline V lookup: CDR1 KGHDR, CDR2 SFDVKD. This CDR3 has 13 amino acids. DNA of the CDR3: TGTGCCACCAGTTCAGGTTACACAGATACGCAGTATTTT. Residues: CATSSGYTDTQYF.

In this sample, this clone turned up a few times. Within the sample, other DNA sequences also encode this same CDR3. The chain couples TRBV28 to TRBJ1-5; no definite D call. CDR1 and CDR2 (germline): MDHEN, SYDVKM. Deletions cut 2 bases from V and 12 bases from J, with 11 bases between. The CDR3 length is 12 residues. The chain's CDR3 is CASSLPEGSQHF. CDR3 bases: TGTGCCAGCAGTTTACCAGAAGGTAGCCAGCATTTT.

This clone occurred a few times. CDR3 sequence reads: CASNGGYGYTF. The CDR3 nucleotides are TGCGCCAGCAATGGGGGCTATGGCTACACCTTC. This chain links TRBV4-1 with TRBJ1-2; weak D call: TRBD1 (5 bases). The ends were cut back, 7 bases at V and 4 bases at J, with 7 bases in the middle. Germline lookup yields CDR1 MGHRA and CDR2 YSYEKL. The CDR3 extends over 11 amino acids.

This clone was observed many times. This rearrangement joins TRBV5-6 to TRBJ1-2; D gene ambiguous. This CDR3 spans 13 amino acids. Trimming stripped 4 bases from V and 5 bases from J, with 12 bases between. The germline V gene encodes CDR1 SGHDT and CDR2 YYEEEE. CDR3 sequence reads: CASSLRPSYGYTF. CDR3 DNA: TGTGCCAGCAGCCTACGACCGAGTTATGGCTACACCTTC. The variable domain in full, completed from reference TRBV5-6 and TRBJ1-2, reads DAGVTQSPTHLIKTRGQQVTLRCSPKSGHDTVSWYQQALGQGPQFIFQYYEEEERQRGNFPDRFSGHQFPNYSSELNVNALLLGDSALYLCASSLRPSYGYTFGSGTRLTVV.

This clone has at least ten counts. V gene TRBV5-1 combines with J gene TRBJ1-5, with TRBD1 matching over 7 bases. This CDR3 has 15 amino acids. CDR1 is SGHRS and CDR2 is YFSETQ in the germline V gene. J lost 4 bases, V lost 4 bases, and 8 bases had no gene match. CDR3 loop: CASSPLGTDNQPQHF. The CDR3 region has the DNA TGCGCCAGCAGCCCTTTGGGGACAGATAATCAGCCCCAGCATTTT. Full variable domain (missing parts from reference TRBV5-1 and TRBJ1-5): KAGVTQTPRYLIKTRGQQVTLSCSPISGHRSVSWYQQTPGQGLQFLFEYFSETQRNKGNFPGRFSGRQFSNSRSEMNVSTLELGDSALYLCASSPLGTDNQPQHFGDGTRLSIL.

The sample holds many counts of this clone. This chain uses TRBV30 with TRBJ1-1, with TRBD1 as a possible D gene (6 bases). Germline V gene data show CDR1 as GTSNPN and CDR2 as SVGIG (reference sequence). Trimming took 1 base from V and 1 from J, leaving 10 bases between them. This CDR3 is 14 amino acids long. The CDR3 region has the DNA TGTGCCTGGAGTGCCCAGACAGGGAACACTGAAGCTTTCTTT. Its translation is CAWSAQTGNTEAFF.

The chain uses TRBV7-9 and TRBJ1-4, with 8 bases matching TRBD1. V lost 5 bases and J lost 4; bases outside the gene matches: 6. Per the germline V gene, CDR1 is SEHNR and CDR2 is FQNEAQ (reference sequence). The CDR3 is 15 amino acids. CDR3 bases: TGTGCCAGCAGCGCCGGACAGGGAAATAATGAAAAACTGTTTTTT. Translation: CASSAGQGNNEKLFF.

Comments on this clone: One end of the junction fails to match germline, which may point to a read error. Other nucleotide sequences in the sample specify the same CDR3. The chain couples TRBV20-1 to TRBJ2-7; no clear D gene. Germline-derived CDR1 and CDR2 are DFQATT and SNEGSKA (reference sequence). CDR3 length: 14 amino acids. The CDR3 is CSARDTAGTYEQYF. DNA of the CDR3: TGTAGTGCTAGAGATACAGCAGGTACCTACGAGCAGTACTTC.

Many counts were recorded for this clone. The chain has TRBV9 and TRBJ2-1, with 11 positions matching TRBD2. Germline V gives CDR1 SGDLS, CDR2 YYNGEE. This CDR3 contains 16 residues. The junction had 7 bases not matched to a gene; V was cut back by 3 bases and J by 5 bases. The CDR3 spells CASSASTSGTNNEQFF. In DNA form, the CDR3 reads TGTGCCAGCAGCGCGTCGACTAGCGGGACAAACAATGAGCAGTTCTTC.

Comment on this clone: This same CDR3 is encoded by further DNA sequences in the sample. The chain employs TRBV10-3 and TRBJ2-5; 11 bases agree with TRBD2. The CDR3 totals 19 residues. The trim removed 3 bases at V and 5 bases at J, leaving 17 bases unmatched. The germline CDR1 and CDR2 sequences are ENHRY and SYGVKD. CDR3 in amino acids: CAISDRLNIAGGPGETQYF. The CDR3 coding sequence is TGTGCCATCAGTGACAGACTCAATATAGCGGGAGGGCCAGGGGAGACCCAGTACTTC.

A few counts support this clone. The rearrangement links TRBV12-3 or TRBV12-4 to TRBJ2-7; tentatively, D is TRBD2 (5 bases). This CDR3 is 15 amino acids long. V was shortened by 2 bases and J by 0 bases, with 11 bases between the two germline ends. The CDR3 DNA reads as TGTGCCAGCAGTTTATCGGACTCGTACTCCTACGAGCAGTACTTC. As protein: CASSLSDSYSYEQYF.

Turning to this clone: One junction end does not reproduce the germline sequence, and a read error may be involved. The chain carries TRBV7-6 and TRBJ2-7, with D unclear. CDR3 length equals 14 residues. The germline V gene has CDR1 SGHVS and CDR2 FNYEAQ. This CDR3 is CTSSLTTTHYEQYF. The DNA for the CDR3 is TGTACCAGCAGCCTGACGACGACCCACTACGAGCAGTACTTC. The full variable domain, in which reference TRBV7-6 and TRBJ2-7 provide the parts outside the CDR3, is GAGVSQSPRYKVTKRGQDVALRCDPISGHVSLYWYRQALGQGPEFLTYFNYEAQQDKSGLPNDRFSAERPEGSISTLTIQRTEQRDSAMYRCTSSLTTTHYEQYFGPGTRLTVT.

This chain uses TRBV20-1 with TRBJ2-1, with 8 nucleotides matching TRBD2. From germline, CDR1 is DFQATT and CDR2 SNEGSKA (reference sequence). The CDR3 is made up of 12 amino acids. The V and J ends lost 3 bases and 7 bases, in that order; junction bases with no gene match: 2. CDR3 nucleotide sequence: TGCAGTGCTAGGAGCGGGAGTAATGAGCAGTTCTTC. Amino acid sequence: CSARSGSNEQFF.